The sequence of this T cell receptor beta chain was determined in a study of blood T cell repertoires in COVID-19. Study in general: In each case, the material was cDNA or gDNA derived from T cells, B-cell-depleted T cells, or PBMCs.

The protocol was immunoSEQ multiplex PCR, while the TCRdb copy is restricted to in-frame clones and leaves out a portion. The table has roughly 110,000 clones, around 89% seen once. The CDR3 spans 14 residues. Germline CDR1 and CDR2: KGHSH and LQKENI. The germline V and J ends were trimmed by 6 bases and 0 bases, with 9 bases remaining between them. Input material: peripheral blood. This rearrangement joins TRBV18 to TRBJ1-5, with D unresolved. The TCR originated in a woman aged 45-65 years with acute or convalescent COVID-19. DNA of the CDR3: TGTGCCAGCTCTGCAGGCTATAGCAATCAGCCCCAGCATTTT. Its translation: CASSAGYSNQPQHF.